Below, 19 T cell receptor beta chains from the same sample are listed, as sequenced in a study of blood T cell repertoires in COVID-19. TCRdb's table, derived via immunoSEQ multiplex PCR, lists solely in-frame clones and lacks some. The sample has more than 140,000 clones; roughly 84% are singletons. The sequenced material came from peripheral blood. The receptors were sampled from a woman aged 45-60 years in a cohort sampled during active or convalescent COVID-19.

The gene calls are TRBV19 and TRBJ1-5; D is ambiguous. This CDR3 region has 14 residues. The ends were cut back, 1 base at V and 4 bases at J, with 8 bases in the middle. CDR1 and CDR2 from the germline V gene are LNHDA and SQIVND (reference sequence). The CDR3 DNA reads TGTGCCAGTAGTATAGTTAGATTTAATCAGCCCCAGCATTTT. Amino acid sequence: CASSIVRFNQPQHF.

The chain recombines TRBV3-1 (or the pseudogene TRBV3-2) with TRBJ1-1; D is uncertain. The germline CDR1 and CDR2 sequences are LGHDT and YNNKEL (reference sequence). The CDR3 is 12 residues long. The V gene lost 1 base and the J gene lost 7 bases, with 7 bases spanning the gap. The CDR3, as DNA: TGTGCCAGCAGCCAAGTTTCCGGTGAAGCTTTCTTT. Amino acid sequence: CASSQVSGEAFF.

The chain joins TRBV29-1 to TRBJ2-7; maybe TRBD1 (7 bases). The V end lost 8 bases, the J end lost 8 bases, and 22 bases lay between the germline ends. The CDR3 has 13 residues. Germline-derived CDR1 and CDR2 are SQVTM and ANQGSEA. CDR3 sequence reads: CSSAGEAGGKQYF. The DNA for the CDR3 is TGCAGCTCTGCAGGGGAGGCAGGGGGTAAGCAGTACTTC.

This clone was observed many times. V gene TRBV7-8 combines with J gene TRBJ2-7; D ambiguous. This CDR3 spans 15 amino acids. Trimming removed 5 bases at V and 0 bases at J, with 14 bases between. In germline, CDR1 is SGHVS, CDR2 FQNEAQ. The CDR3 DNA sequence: TGTGCCAGCAGCCCCAAGTGGCCCCTCTCCTACGAGCAGTACTTC. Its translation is CASSPKWPLSYEQYF.

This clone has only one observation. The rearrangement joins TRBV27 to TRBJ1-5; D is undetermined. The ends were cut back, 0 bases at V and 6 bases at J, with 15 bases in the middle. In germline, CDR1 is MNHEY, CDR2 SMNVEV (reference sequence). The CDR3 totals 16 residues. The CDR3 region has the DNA TGTGCCAGCAGTTTATCGGTCGGGGAGAGGGCTCAGCCCCAGCATTTT. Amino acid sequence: CASSLSVGERAQPQHF.

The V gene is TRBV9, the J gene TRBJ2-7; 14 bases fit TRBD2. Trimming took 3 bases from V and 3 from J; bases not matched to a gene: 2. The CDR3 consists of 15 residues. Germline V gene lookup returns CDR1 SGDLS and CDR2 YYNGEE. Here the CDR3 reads CASSEGLAGDYEQYF. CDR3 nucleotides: TGTGCCAGCAGCGAGGGACTAGCGGGGGACTACGAGCAGTACTTC.

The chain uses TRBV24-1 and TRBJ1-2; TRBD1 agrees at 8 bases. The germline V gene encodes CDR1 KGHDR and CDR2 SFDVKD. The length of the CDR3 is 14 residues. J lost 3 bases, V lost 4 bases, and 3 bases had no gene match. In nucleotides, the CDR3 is TGTGCCACCAGTGACCCGGGACAGGACTATGGCTACACCTTC. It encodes CATSDPGQDYGYTF.

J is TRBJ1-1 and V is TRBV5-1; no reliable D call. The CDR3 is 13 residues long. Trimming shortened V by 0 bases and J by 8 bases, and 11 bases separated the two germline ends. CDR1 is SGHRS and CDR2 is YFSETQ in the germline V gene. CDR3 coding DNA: TGCGCCAGCAGCTTGGTCGTTCGGGAGGAAGCTTTCTTT. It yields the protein CASSLVVREEAFF.

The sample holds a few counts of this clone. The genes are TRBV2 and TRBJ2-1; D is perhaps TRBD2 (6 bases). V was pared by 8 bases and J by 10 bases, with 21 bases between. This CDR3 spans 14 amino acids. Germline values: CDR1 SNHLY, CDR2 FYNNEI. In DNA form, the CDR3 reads TGTGCCAGCGACGAAGGGTTTGGAGGGGTAGAGCAGTTCTTC. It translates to CASDEGFGGVEQFF.

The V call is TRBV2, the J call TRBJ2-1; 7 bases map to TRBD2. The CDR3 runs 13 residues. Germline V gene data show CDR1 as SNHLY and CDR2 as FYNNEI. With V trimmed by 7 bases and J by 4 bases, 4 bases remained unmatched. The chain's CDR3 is CASKGEGYNEQFF. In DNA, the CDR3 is TGTGCCAGCAAAGGGGAGGGTTACAATGAGCAGTTCTTC.

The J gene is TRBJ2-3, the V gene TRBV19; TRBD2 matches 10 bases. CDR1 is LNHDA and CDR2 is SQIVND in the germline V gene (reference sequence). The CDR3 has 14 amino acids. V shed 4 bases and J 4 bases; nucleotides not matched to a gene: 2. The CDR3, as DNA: TGTGCCAGTAGTAGGCTAGCGGGGGCAGATACGCAGTATTTT. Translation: CASSRLAGADTQYF.

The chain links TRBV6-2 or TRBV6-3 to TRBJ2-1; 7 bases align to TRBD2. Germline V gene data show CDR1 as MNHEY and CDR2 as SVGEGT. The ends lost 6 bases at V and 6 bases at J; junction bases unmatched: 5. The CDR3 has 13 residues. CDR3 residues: CASSMGGGNEQFF. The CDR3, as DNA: TGTGCCAGCAGCATGGGGGGGGGCAATGAGCAGTTCTTC.

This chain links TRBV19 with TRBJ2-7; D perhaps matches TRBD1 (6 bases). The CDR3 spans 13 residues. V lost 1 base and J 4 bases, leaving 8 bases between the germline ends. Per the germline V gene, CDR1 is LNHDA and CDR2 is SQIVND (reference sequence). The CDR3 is CASSIGRGYEQYF. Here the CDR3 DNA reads TGTGCCAGTAGTATAGGCAGGGGTTACGAGCAGTACTTC.

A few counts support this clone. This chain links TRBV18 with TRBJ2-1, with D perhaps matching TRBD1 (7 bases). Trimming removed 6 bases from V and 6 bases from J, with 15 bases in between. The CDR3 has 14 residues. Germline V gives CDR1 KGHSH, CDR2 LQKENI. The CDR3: CASSPPQGGNEQFF. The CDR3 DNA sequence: TGTGCCAGCTCGCCCCCCCAGGGGGGCAATGAGCAGTTCTTC.

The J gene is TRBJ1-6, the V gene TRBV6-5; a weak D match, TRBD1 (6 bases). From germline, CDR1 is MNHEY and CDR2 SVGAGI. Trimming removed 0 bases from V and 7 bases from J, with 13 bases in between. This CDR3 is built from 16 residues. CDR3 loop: CASSYSIPGANSPLHF. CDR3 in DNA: TGTGCCAGCAGTTACTCGATCCCAGGGGCGAATTCACCCCTCCACTTT.

CDR3 in amino acids: CSASDSTDTQYF. For the CDR3, the DNA is TGCAGTGCTAGTGACTCCACAGATACGCAGTATTTT. The V and J genes are TRBV20-1 and TRBJ2-3, with D uncertain. This CDR3 region has 12 residues. Germline CDR1 is DFQATT and CDR2 is SNEGSKA (reference sequence). The V and J ends lost 3 bases and 2 bases respectively, with 6 bases between them.

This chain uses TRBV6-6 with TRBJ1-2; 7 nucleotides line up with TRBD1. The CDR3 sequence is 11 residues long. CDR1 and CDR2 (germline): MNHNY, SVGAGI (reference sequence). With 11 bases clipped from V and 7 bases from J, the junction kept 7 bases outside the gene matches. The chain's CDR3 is CAAATGTGYTF. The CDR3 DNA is TGTGCCGCCGCGACAGGGACTGGCTACACCTTC.

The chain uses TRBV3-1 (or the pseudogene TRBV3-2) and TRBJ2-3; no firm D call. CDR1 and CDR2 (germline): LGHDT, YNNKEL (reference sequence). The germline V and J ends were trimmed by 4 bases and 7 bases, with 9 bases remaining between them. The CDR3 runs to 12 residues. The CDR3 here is CASSPERHTQYF. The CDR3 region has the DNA TGTGCCAGCAGCCCGGAGCGACATACGCAGTATTTT.

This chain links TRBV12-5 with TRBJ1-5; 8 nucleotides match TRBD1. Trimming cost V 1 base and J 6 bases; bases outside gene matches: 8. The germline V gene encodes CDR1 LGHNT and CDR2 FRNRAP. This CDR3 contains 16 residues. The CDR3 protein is CASGLDDDRGGQPQHF. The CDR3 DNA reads TGTGCTAGTGGTTTGGACGATGACAGGGGAGGTCAGCCCCAGCATTTT.